This TCR beta chain was obtained from a study of T cell responses to AZD1222 COVID-19 vaccine. Study results and limitations: Repertoire sampling happened only post peak T cell response.

After removal of 3 bases from V and 7 bases from J, the junction contained 8 bases not matched to a gene. The CDR3 contains 16 residues. CDR1 is SGDLS, CDR2 YYNGEE, per germline. With regard to this clone: Its antigen remains unknown.

Generated by immunoSEQ multiplex PCR, the TCRdb table keeps only in-frame clones and is missing some. The data hold around 120,000 clones, with about 92% observed a single time. The source was peripheral blood, collected on day 0 of AZD1222 vaccination. The receptor was isolated from an adult in good health. The genes are TRBV9 and TRBJ2-1, with 12 bases that match TRBD2. This chain's CDR3 is CASSDTGLAGWNEQFF. In nucleotides, the CDR3 is TGTGCCAGCAGCGACACGGGACTAGCGGGTTGGAATGAGCAGTTCTTC.